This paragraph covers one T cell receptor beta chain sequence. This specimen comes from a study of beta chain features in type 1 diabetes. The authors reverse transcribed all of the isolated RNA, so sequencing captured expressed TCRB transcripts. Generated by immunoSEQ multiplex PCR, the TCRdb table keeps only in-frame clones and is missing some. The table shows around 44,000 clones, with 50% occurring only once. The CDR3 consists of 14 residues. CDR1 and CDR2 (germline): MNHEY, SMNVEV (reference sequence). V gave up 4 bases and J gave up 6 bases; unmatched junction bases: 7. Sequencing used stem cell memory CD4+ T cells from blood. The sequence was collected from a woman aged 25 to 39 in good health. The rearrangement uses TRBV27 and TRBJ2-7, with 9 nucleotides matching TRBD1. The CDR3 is CASSSGTGKAEQYF. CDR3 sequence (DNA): TGTGCCAGCAGTTCGGGGACAGGGAAGGCCGAGCAGTACTTC.